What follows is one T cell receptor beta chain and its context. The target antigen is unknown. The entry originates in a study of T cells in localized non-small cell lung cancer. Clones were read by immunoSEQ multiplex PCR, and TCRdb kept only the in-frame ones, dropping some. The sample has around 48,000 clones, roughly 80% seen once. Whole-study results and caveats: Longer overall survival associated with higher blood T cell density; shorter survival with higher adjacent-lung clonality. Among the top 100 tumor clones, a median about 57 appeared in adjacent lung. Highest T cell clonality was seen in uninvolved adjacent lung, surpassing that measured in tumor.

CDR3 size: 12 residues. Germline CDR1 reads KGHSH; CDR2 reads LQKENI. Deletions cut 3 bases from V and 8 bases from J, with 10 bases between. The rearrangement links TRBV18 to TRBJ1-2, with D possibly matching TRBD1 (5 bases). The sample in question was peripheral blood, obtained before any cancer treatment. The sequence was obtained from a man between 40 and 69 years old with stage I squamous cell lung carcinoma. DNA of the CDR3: TGTGCCAGCTCACCGGGGGACGGCGGCTACACCTTC. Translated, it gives CASSPGDGGYTF.